This T cell receptor (beta chain) was identified in a study of shared clonotypes between healthy human individuals. Findings of the study overall: Clonotype sharing across a few donors was observed for around 4.5% of naive CD4 clonotypes.

Data came from immunoSEQ multiplex PCR; TCRdb stores just in-frame clones and leaves some out. The sample has a few million clones, 85% to 95% seen once; the top ten hold about 0.37%. To note about this clone: Its antigen remains unknown.

The sequenced material came from naive CD4+ T cells from PBMCs. Described subset: CD45RA+ positively selected. This receptor was obtained from a man aged 18 to 29 in good health. Some clones in this sample may be carry-over from other donors' samples.

CDR3 nucleotides: TGTGCCAGCAGTGAAGCCCGGGGGCTATTCAATGAAAAACTGTTTTTT. Its protein product is CASSEARGLFNEKLFF. V is TRBV6-1 and J is TRBJ1-4; maybe TRBD1 (6 bases). With 0 bases removed from V and 5 bases from J, the gap between germline ends came to 13 bases. CDR1 and CDR2 (germline): MNHNS, SASEGT. The CDR3 runs to 16 residues.